These 16 T cell receptor beta chains were sequenced from one sample in a study of CD4 and CD8 cells across lung adenocarcinoma regions (dated 2018 in TCRdb). The library relied on PCR. Instrument on record: HiSeq X Ten. TCRdb trimmed public reads at Q25 via fastp, called clones via MiXCR and kept in-frame beta chains. Rows are unified per CDR3 protein, each entry keeping the most common DNA and genes. The sample includes over 15,000 distinct CDR3 sequences, with roughly 50% observed a single time. Of the sample, less than 20% is held by the ten largest clones. Specimen: CD4+ T cells from the margin of a lung tumor. Explained via the paper, the cell subset or site label denotes: tumor margin region. The receptors shown here come from a male donor with lung adenocarcinoma. The CD4 and CD8 labels of this study may be unreliable.

This clonotype was counted between two and nine times. V gene TRBV4-1 combines with J gene TRBJ2-5; D may correspond to TRBD1 or TRBD2 (5 bases each). The J call may not be correct, given that the DNA end is closer to TRBJ2-7. The CDR3 runs 16 residues. In germline, CDR1 is MGHRA, CDR2 YSYEKL. The CDR3 DNA follows: TGCGCCAGCAGCCAAGCCGCAGGGACGCAGGCCTACGAGCAGTACTTC. It yields the protein CASSQAAGTQAYEQYF.

The chain recombines TRBV6-4 with TRBJ2-3; 7 bases line up with TRBD2. Germline values: CDR1 MRHNA, CDR2 SNTAGT. Unmatched junction bases numbered 10, after V lost 3 bases and J lost 7 bases. The CDR3 is made up of 15 amino acids. CDR3 DNA sequence: TGTGCCAGCAGTGAGGGGCGCGGGGGTGAAAATACGCAGTATTTT. It is translated as CASSEGRGGENTQYF.

This clonotype came up once. The gene calls are TRBV6-4 and TRBJ2-1, with D unclear. The germline V and J ends were trimmed by 4 bases and 9 bases, with 13 bases remaining between them. Germline-derived CDR1 and CDR2 are MRHNA and SNTAGT. This CDR3 comprises 13 residues. For the CDR3, the DNA is TGTGCCAGCAGTGTTGAGACTGCCACTGAGCAGTTCTTC. It codes for CASSVETATEQFF.

This clonotype was seen repeatedly, ten times or more. The chain carries TRBV6-4 and TRBJ2-3, with 10 nucleotides matching TRBD1. CDR3 length equals 14 residues. V gave up 2 bases and J gave up 4 bases; unmatched junction bases: 0. Looked up from germline, CDR1 is MRHNA and CDR2 is SNTAGT. CDR3 nucleotides: TGTGCCAGCAGTGACGGACAGGGGGCAGATACGCAGTATTTT. Its translation: CASSDGQGADTQYF.

The chain couples TRBV3-1 to TRBJ2-2, with D possibly being TRBD1 (5 bases). This CDR3 has 15 residues. The ends were cut back, 4 bases at V and 4 bases at J, with 13 bases in the middle. The germline gives CDR1 LGHDT, CDR2 YNNKEL (reference sequence). This CDR3 is CASSPWGRATGELFF. CDR3 bases: TGTGCCAGCAGCCCATGGGGCCGAGCCACCGGGGAGCTGTTTTTT.

Comment on this clonotype: An end of the junction differs from the germline gene, which may be a read error. This chain joins TRBV5-1 and TRBJ2-5, with a possible D match to TRBD2 (6 bases). Germline lookup yields CDR1 SGHRS and CDR2 YFSETQ. The CDR3 length is 12 residues. The CDR3 region has the DNA TGCGCCAGCAGCCCCGATGGCAAGCTAGCGTTCTTC. Translated: CASSPDGKLAFF.

V is TRBV3-1 and J is TRBJ2-3; TRBD2 matches 12 bases. CDR1 is LGHDT, CDR2 YNNKEL, per germline (reference sequence). Trimming removed 4 bases from V and 4 bases from J; junction bases left unmatched: 6. The CDR3 sequence is 16 residues long. The CDR3 reads CASSRRLAGESDTQYF. For the CDR3, the DNA is TGTGCCAGCAGCCGAAGACTAGCGGGAGAATCAGATACGCAGTATTTT.

A word on this clonotype: The junction and the germline gene differ at one end; a read error may be behind it. The J gene is TRBJ2-4, the V gene TRBV6-1, with a weak D call TRBD1 (5 bases). This CDR3 region has 14 residues. Germline V gene lookup returns CDR1 MNHNS and CDR2 SASEGT. The CDR3 here is CASRGPRAKDTQYF. The CDR3 nucleotides are TGTGCCAGCAGGGGGCCTAGAGCCAAAGACACGCAGTATTTC.

The chain joins TRBV7-2 to TRBJ2-3; perhaps TRBD2 as D (5 bases). The CDR3 extends over 15 amino acids. CDR1 is SGHTA and CDR2 is FQGNSA in the germline V gene. V lost 0 bases and J 8 bases, leaving 15 bases between the germline ends. The CDR3 DNA sequence: TGTGCCAGCAGCTTAGCTAGCGCGGCCCTCGGTACGCAGTATTTT. Translating it yields CASSLASAALGTQYF.

Concerning this clonotype itself: At one of its ends the junction is not consistent with the germline gene, which may arise from a read error. V and J are TRBV10-2 and TRBJ2-4, with a tentative D call TRBD1 (7 bases). In germline, CDR1 is WSHSY, CDR2 SAAADI. There are 14 residues in the CDR3. The CDR3 reads CRSRGVGAENTQYF. The CDR3 region has the DNA TGCCGCAGCAGGGGGGTGGGAGCCGAAAACACTCAGTACTTT.

This chain links TRBV6-4 with TRBJ2-1, with D tentatively TRBD1 (5 bases). The CDR3 loop spans 12 amino acids. V lost 7 bases and J 6 bases, leaving 10 bases between the germline ends. Germline CDR1 reads MRHNA; CDR2 reads SNTAGT. The CDR3, as DNA: TGTGCCAGCATTGGACATCTCAATGAGCAGTTCTTC. It yields the protein CASIGHLNEQFF.

This clonotype was seen repeatedly, ten times or more. This sequence joins TRBV6-5 and TRBJ1-6, with a tentative D call TRBD1 (5 bases). The CDR3 consists of 16 residues. Trimming cost V 2 bases and J 0 bases, with 8 bases left between them. Germline V gives CDR1 MNHEY, CDR2 SVGAGI. The CDR3 spells CASSYGGSSYNSPLHF. DNA for the CDR3: TGTGCCAGCAGTTACGGGGGGAGCTCCTATAATTCACCCCTCCACTTT.

Comments on this clonotype: One end of the junction is discordant with germline, which a read error may explain. The chain is built from TRBV6-1 and TRBJ2-3; 7 nucleotides match TRBD2. This CDR3 is built from 16 residues. Germline loops: CDR1 MNHNS, CDR2 SASEGT. The CDR3 DNA follows: TGTGCCAGCGGGGGGGGAGGAGGGCAAGGCCCAGATACCCAGTATTTT. Protein product: CASGGGGGQGPDTQYF.

In this sample, this clonotype turned up many times. The V gene is TRBV6-1, the J gene TRBJ2-3, with D perhaps matching TRBD2 (6 bases). V lost 6 bases to trimming and J lost 4 bases, with 14 bases between them. CDR3 size: 14 residues. In germline, CDR1 is MNHNS, CDR2 SASEGT. In nucleotides, the CDR3 is TGTGCCAGCAGACGAGATTGGGGGGCAGATACGCAGTATTTT. It is translated as CASRRDWGADTQYF.

The rearrangement links TRBV7-2 to TRBJ2-3, with 10 nucleotides matching TRBD2. CDR1 and CDR2 from the germline V gene are SGHTA and FQGNSA. J lost 7 bases, V lost 5 bases, and 6 bases had no gene match. The CDR3 sequence is 14 residues long. In DNA, the CDR3 is TGTGCCAGCAGCGCCCGGACTAGCGGATATACGCAGTATTTT. Its translation: CASSARTSGYTQYF.

By share, this clonotype counts as medium-sized. This chain connects TRBV6-1 to TRBJ2-4, with 8 bases identical to TRBD1. Trimming removed 6 bases from V and 0 bases from J; junction bases left unmatched: 4. The germline V gene has CDR1 MNHNS and CDR2 SASEGT. This CDR3 has 15 amino acids. CDR3 amino acids: CASRDRASAKNIQYF. The CDR3 DNA reads TGTGCCAGCAGGGACAGGGCTTCAGCCAAAAACATTCAGTACTTC.